This T cell receptor (beta chain) was sequenced for a study of circulating and synovial CD4+ cells in juvenile arthritis. This CDR3 has 15 amino acids. Trimming left V 1 base short and J 0 bases short, with 7 bases between. Germline assignment: CDR1 SGDLS and CDR2 YYNGEE. The repertoire was sequenced with immunoSEQ multiplex PCR; TCRdb's copy has only in-frame clones and lacks some. The sample carries 35,000 or so clones, about 95% recorded once. J is TRBJ2-2 and V is TRBV9, with a tentative D call TRBD1 (5 bases). This clonotype originated in a human donor with juvenile idiopathic arthritis. What was sequenced was CD4+ T cells from blood. CDR3 in DNA: TGTGCCAGCAGCGTATCGACAGCGAACACCGGGGAGCTGTTTTTT. Amino acids: CASSVSTANTGELFF. The entire variable domain, with the rest obtained from reference TRBV9 and TRBJ2-2, is as follows: DSGVTQTPKHLITATGQRVTLRCSPRSGDLSVYWYQQSLDQGLQFLIQYYNGEERAKGNILERFSAQQFPDLHSELNLSSLELGDSALYFCASSVSTANTGELFFGEGSRLTVL.